Listed below are T cell receptor beta chains from one sample, sequenced in a study of beta chain features in type 1 diabetes. TCRdb's table, derived via immunoSEQ multiplex PCR, lists solely in-frame clones and lacks some. The sample consists of 230,000 or so clones, 15% to 20% of them appearing once. The sample consisted of naive CD4+ T cells from blood. The receptors were gathered from a man under 40 with type 1 diabetes. CDR3s include the opening cysteine and the closing phenylalanine or tryptophan. A D gene is named only where the DNA matches it firmly. The listing skips clone size in some rows; elsewhere it reads once, few, many or a size class.

cdr3_aa,cdr3_nt,cdr3_length,d_call,clone_size,j_call,v_call
CASSPLLATQETQYF,TGTGCCAGCTCACCTTTACTAGCGACGCAAGAGACCCAGTACTTC,15,TRBD2,few,TRBJ2-5,TRBV18
CASSVTSVWDEQFF,TGTGCCAGCAGCGTAACTAGCGTATGGGATGAGCAGTTCTTC,14,TRBD2,NA,TRBJ2-1,TRBV9
CASSGDRNYGYTF,TGTGCCAGCAGCGGGGACAGGAATTATGGCTACACCTTC,13,TRBD1,NA,TRBJ1-2,TRBV7-2
CSVKGFADYNEQFF,TGCAGCGTTAAAGGGTTCGCCGACTACAATGAGCAGTTCTTC,14,NA,NA,TRBJ2-1,TRBV29-1
CSVGAALTDTQYF,TGCAGCGTAGGAGCGGCCCTCACAGATACGCAGTATTTT,13,NA,NA,TRBJ2-3,TRBV29-1
CASSIDVAYEQYF,TGTGCCAGTAGTATTGACGTTGCCTACGAGCAGTACTTC,13,NA,NA,TRBJ2-7,TRBV19
CASSLGEGAINYGYTF,TGTGCCAGCAGCTTGGGTGAGGGGGCTATAAACTATGGCTACACCTTC,16,TRBD1,NA,TRBJ1-2,TRBV5-8
CASSLERTGNEQYF,TGTGCCAGCAGCTTAGAGCGGACAGGGAACGAGCAGTACTTC,14,TRBD1,few,TRBJ2-7,TRBV7-9
CSGFTGGGNEKLFF,TGCAGCGGGTTCACAGGGGGTGGTAATGAAAAACTGTTTTTT,14,TRBD1,few,TRBJ1-4,TRBV29-1
CAITNSGYEQYF,TGTGCCATCACCAACAGCGGCTACGAGCAGTACTTC,12,NA,NA,TRBJ2-7,TRBV10-3
CSVDGATGSPYEQYF,TGCAGCGTTGATGGGGCCACAGGGAGTCCCTACGAGCAGTACTTC,15,NA,few,TRBJ2-7,TRBV29-1
CASRGLTVMRTEAFF,TGTGCCAGCAGAGGACTAACCGTCATGAGAACTGAAGCTTTCTTT,15,NA,NA,TRBJ1-1,TRBV11-1
CSVDGTPLQETQYF,TGCAGCGTTGACGGGACACCTCTACAAGAGACCCAGTACTTC,14,NA,few,TRBJ2-5,TRBV29-1
CASSYSGTSDNEQFF,TGTGCCAGCAGTTACTCAGGGACATCAGACAATGAGCAGTTCTTC,15,NA,NA,TRBJ2-1,TRBV6-5
CAWRTGQLYQETQYF,TGTGCCTGGAGGACGGGACAGTTGTACCAAGAGACCCAGTACTTC,15,TRBD1,once,TRBJ2-5,TRBV30
CSARWGIETQYF,TGCAGCGCAAGATGGGGGATTGAGACCCAGTACTTC,12,NA,NA,TRBJ2-5,TRBV29-1
CASSLFGGQETQYF,TGTGCCAGCAGCTTATTCGGCGGCCAAGAGACCCAGTACTTC,14,NA,NA,TRBJ2-5,TRBV7-3
CASSGQGRYGYTF,TGTGCCAGCAGTGGACAGGGCCGCTATGGCTACACCTTC,13,TRBD1,few,TRBJ1-2,TRBV2
CASSLRTSGNEQFF,TGTGCCAGCAGCCTCCGGACTAGCGGCAATGAGCAGTTCTTC,14,TRBD2,few,TRBJ2-1,TRBV7-2
CASSPDWLPYEQYF,TGTGCCAGCAGCCCGGACTGGCTCCCATACGAGCAGTACTTC,14,NA,NA,TRBJ2-7,TRBV7-9
CAISPGQGFYEQYF,TGTGCCATCAGCCCGGGACAGGGGTTCTACGAGCAGTACTTC,14,TRBD1,few,TRBJ2-7,TRBV10-3
CASSLGLASSYEQYF,TGTGCCAGCAGCTTAGGGCTCGCAAGCTCCTACGAGCAGTACTTC,15,NA,NA,TRBJ2-7,TRBV7-2
CASSPTGRGYNEQFF,TGTGCCAGCAGCCCCACGGGACGGGGTTACAATGAGCAGTTCTTC,15,NA,NA,TRBJ2-1,TRBV7-9
CASSQDPSGRSGGDIQYF,TGTGCCAGCAGCCAAGATCCTAGCGGGAGATCTGGCGGGGACATTCAGTACTTC,18,TRBD2,NA,TRBJ2-4,TRBV4-2
CASSLVPGVAKNIQYF,TGTGCCAGCAGCTTAGTGCCAGGGGTTGCCAAAAACATTCAGTACTTC,16,NA,NA,TRBJ2-4,TRBV7-2
CASSLQPASTGELFF,TGTGCCAGCAGTCTACAGCCGGCGAGCACCGGGGAGCTGTTTTTT,15,NA,few,TRBJ2-2,TRBV27
CASSLITDEQYF,TGTGCCAGCAGCTTAATAACAGACGAGCAGTACTTC,12,NA,few,TRBJ2-7,TRBV11-2
CASSLGTVIDEQFF,TGTGCCAGCAGCTTAGGGACAGTAATCGATGAGCAGTTCTTC,14,NA,few,TRBJ2-1,TRBV7-2
CSVAGLLNTEAFF,TGCAGCGTAGCTGGGTTATTGAACACTGAAGCTTTCTTT,13,NA,NA,TRBJ1-1,TRBV29-1
CASSVTSGRAKQDTQYF,TGTGCCAGCAGCGTAACTAGCGGGAGGGCCAAACAAGATACGCAGTATTTT,17,TRBD2,few,TRBJ2-3,TRBV9
CSSTGTYGYTF,TGCAGCTCAACAGGGACGTATGGCTACACCTTC,11,NA,few,TRBJ1-2,TRBV29-1
CASSFILAGAGYNEQFF,TGTGCCAGCAGTTTCATACTAGCGGGAGCGGGGTACAATGAGCAGTTCTTC,17,TRBD2,few,TRBJ2-1,TRBV28
CASSFAGDGETQYF,TGCGCCAGCAGCTTTGCGGGCGATGGGGAGACCCAGTACTTC,14,NA,NA,TRBJ2-5,TRBV5-1
CASKPVGVNQETQYF,TGTGCCAGCAAACCCGTGGGGGTAAACCAAGAGACCCAGTACTTC,15,NA,few,TRBJ2-5,TRBV7-2
CASSKEILGNTIYF,TGTGCCAGCAGCAAGGAGATTCTTGGAAACACCATATATTTT,14,NA,NA,TRBJ1-3,TRBV25-1
CASSLTRTGLLEKLFF,TGTGCCAGCAGCTTAACCAGGACAGGCTTGCTTGAAAAACTGTTTTTT,16,TRBD1,few,TRBJ1-4,TRBV7-2
CASSFLGLAGGDNEQFF,TGCGCCAGCAGCTTCCTAGGACTAGCGGGAGGGGACAATGAGCAGTTCTTC,17,TRBD2,few,TRBJ2-1,TRBV5-1
CASSFGAGETQYF,TGCGCCAGCAGCTTCGGGGCAGGGGAGACCCAGTACTTC,13,NA,NA,TRBJ2-5,TRBV5-1
CASRRGAANEKLFF,TGTGCCAGCAGGCGGGGGGCCGCTAATGAAAAACTGTTTTTT,14,NA,few,TRBJ1-4,TRBV14
CASITGTSNNEQYF,TGTGCCAGCATCACCGGGACTAGCAACAACGAGCAGTACTTC,14,TRBD2,NA,TRBJ2-7,TRBV28
CAISDGRGDYEQYF,TGTGCCATCAGTGATGGCAGGGGCGACTACGAGCAGTACTTC,14,NA,few,TRBJ2-7,TRBV10-3
CSSRLNTEAFF,TGCAGCTCTCGGTTGAACACTGAAGCTTTCTTT,11,NA,few,TRBJ1-1,TRBV29-1
CASSLPPLGASGRYEQYF,TGTGCCAGCAGCTTACCCCCCCTGGGGGCTAGCGGGAGGTACGAGCAGTACTTC,18,TRBD2,NA,TRBJ2-7,TRBV7-9
CSARQKETQYF,TGCAGTGCAAGGCAGAAAGAGACCCAGTACTTC,11,NA,few,TRBJ2-5,TRBV20-1
CAPRERDRGREQYF,TGTGCCCCCAGGGAACGGGACAGGGGGCGCGAGCAGTACTTC,14,TRBD1,NA,TRBJ2-7,TRBV27
CASSRDSSYEQYF,TGCGCCAGCAGCCGCGATAGCTCCTACGAGCAGTACTTC,13,NA,NA,TRBJ2-7,TRBV4-1
CSARSTSGVREQYF,TGCAGCGCACGATCGACTAGCGGAGTACGAGAGCAGTACTTC,14,TRBD2,few,TRBJ2-7,TRBV29-1
CASSSRRADYGYTF,TGTGCCAGTAGTTCCCGGCGGGCAGATTATGGCTACACCTTC,14,NA,NA,TRBJ1-2,TRBV19
CASSLRQGRDYEQYF,TGTGCCAGCAGCTTAAGGCAGGGGAGGGACTACGAGCAGTACTTC,15,NA,few,TRBJ2-7,TRBV7-2
CAPKGRVPSSTDTQYF,TGTGCCCCCAAGGGGCGGGTGCCATCTAGCACAGATACGCAGTATTTT,16,NA,NA,TRBJ2-3,TRBV28